These 30 T cell receptor beta chains were sequenced from one sample in a study of blood T cell repertoires in COVID-19. The assay was immunoSEQ multiplex PCR, and TCRdb's table has in-frame clones only and misses some. Among about 14,000 clones listed, about three quarters were seen once. Sequencing was performed on peripheral blood. The origin of the receptors is a man aged 65 to 85 with acute or convalescent COVID-19.

This chain links TRBV5-1 with TRBJ2-3, with TRBD2 matching 7 bases. The CDR3 is 15 residues long. Germline CDR1 and CDR2: SGHRS and YFSETQ. The ends lost 5 bases at V and 2 bases at J; junction bases unmatched: 8. The CDR3 spells CASRRGLGDTDTQYF. The CDR3 DNA is TGCGCCAGCAGACGAGGACTAGGGGACACAGATACGCAGTATTTT.

The CDR3, as DNA: TGTGCCACCAGCAGAGACGGACAGGTCCTCATGGGGGACATTCAGTACTTC. Protein product: CATSRDGQVLMGDIQYF. The V and J genes are TRBV15 and TRBJ2-4; 7 bases are shared with TRBD1. V lost 0 bases to trimming and J lost 8 bases; unmatched junction nucleotides: 13. The CDR3 loop spans 17 amino acids. The V gene's germline CDR1 is LNHNV and CDR2 YYDKDF (reference sequence). The variable domain in full, with the rest retrieved from reference TRBV15 and TRBJ2-4, is DAMVIQNPRYQVTQFGKPVTLSCSQTLNHNVMYWYQQKSSQAPKLLFHYYDKDFNNEADTPDNFQSRRPNTSFCFLDIRSPGLGDTAMYLCATSRDGQVLMGDIQYFGAGTRLSVL.

V gene TRBV28 combines with J gene TRBJ1-2; D is perhaps TRBD1 (6 bases). The V end was cut by 2 bases, the J end by 8 bases, with 12 bases between. Germline V gives CDR1 MDHEN, CDR2 SYDVKM. This CDR3 spans 13 amino acids. The CDR3: CASSLLRDKGYTF. The CDR3 DNA sequence: TGTGCCAGCAGTTTACTCCGGGACAAGGGCTACACCTTC.

This sequence joins TRBV4-3 and TRBJ2-1, with a tentative D call TRBD1 (5 bases). V lost 3 bases to trimming and J lost 11 bases, with 8 bases between them. The V gene's germline CDR1 is LGHNA and CDR2 YSLEER. The CDR3 extends over 11 amino acids. The CDR3 DNA reads as TGCGCCAGCAGCCAGCTGGGGCAGCAGTTCTTC. This codes for CASSQLGQQFF.

This sequence joins TRBV6-5 and TRBJ2-7, with 7 positions matching TRBD1. The germline gives CDR1 MNHEY, CDR2 SVGAGI. V dropped 9 bases and J dropped 3; count of bases not matched to a gene: 5. The CDR3 runs to 12 residues. CDR3 sequence (DNA): TGTGCCAGTCTCCGGGACAGCTACGAGCAGTACTTC. Translating gives CASLRDSYEQYF.

The gene calls are TRBV29-1 and TRBJ1-1, with TRBD1 matching 11 bases. This CDR3 has 13 amino acids. With 7 bases clipped from V and 5 bases from J, the junction kept 6 bases outside the gene matches. Germline CDR1 reads SQVTM; CDR2 reads ANQGSEA. As DNA, the CDR3 is TGCAGCGCTGGGACAGGGGGAAAGACTGAAGCTTTCTTT. This sequence encodes CSAGTGGKTEAFF.

This clone turned up a few times. V and J are TRBV10-1 and TRBJ1-1; no clear D gene. Germline V gives CDR1 WNHNN, CDR2 SYGVQD (reference sequence). V lost 4 bases and J lost 6, with 12 bases in between. The CDR3 covers 13 residues. CDR3 protein: CASSGLGRSEAFF. The CDR3 DNA is TGCGCCAGCAGTGGACTTGGTCGATCTGAAGCTTTCTTT.

The chain recombines TRBV10-3 with TRBJ1-1; a weak D match, TRBD1 (5 bases). This CDR3 has 14 amino acids. V was clipped by 2 bases and J by 1 base, with 8 bases between them. The germline gives CDR1 ENHRY, CDR2 SYGVKD. The CDR3 coding sequence is TGTGCCATCAGTGAGGGGAGGGGGAACACTGAAGCTTTCTTT. Its protein is CAISEGRGNTEAFF.

V and J are TRBV7-9 and TRBJ2-3; 9 nucleotides line up with TRBD2. Germline assignment: CDR1 SEHNR and CDR2 FQNEAQ (reference sequence). The CDR3 consists of 14 residues. With 2 bases clipped from V and 4 bases from J, the junction kept 1 base outside the gene matches. The chain's CDR3 is CASSLLAGSDTQYF. CDR3 bases: TGTGCCAGCAGCTTACTAGCGGGGTCAGATACGCAGTATTTT.

This chain uses TRBV5-6 with TRBJ2-2, with D perhaps matching TRBD1 (6 bases). V lost 1 base to trimming and J lost 4 bases, with 8 bases between them. Germline V gene sequence: CDR1 SGHDT, CDR2 YYEEEE. This CDR3 spans 14 amino acids. In DNA, the CDR3 is TGTGCCAGCAGCTTGAGGGGGAGCACCGGGGAGCTGTTTTTT. Protein sequence: CASSLRGSTGELFF.

Within the sample, this clone is medium-sized. CDR3 DNA: TGTGCCAGAGGACAGGGGAACACCGGGGAGCTGTTTTTT. It is translated as CARGQGNTGELFF. The V and J genes are TRBV6-5 and TRBJ2-2; 8 bases align to TRBD1. The ends lost 9 bases at V and 1 base at J; junction bases unmatched: 1. The CDR3 totals 13 residues. Germline V gives CDR1 MNHEY, CDR2 SVGAGI.

This clone was observed a few times. The CDR3 loop is CASSPSQGNTIYF. In nucleotides, the CDR3 is TGTGCCAGCAGCCCGTCCCAGGGGAACACCATATATTTT. V is TRBV7-9 and J is TRBJ1-3; the D gene is possibly TRBD1 (6 bases). The CDR3 extends over 13 amino acids. Germline lookup yields CDR1 SEHNR and CDR2 FQNEAQ (reference sequence). Deletions cut 5 bases from V and 7 bases from J, with 12 bases between.

This clone was detected only once. The V gene is TRBV4-3, the J gene TRBJ1-5, with 8 bases matching TRBD1. Unmatched junction bases numbered 7, after V lost 0 bases and J lost 9 bases. Germline values: CDR1 LGHNA, CDR2 YSLEER. The CDR3 is 15 amino acids. This CDR3 reads CASSQDPTGAGPQHF. The CDR3 DNA follows: TGCGCCAGCAGCCAAGATCCGACAGGGGCAGGGCCCCAGCATTTT.

The sample holds one count of this clone. The V call is TRBV5-5, the J call TRBJ2-7, with 7 bases lining up with TRBD1. Germline CDR1 reads SGHKS; CDR2 reads YYEKEE (reference sequence). The CDR3 is made up of 14 amino acids. Losses at the gene ends were 0 bases for V and 3 bases for J; bases not matched to a gene: 3. CDR3 in amino acids: CASSLGTGVYEQYF. CDR3 bases: TGTGCCAGCAGCTTGGGCACAGGGGTCTACGAGCAGTACTTC.

V is TRBV29-1 and J is TRBJ2-6; TRBD1 matches 7 bases. Trimming took 7 bases from V and 2 from J; bases not matched to a gene: 5. This CDR3 has 14 amino acids. From germline, CDR1 is SQVTM and CDR2 ANQGSEA. The CDR3 loop reads CSAGDRAGANVLTF. DNA of the CDR3: TGCAGCGCCGGTGACAGGGCTGGGGCCAACGTCCTGACTTTC.

The gene calls are TRBV30 and TRBJ1-3, with D maybe TRBD1 (6 bases). The CDR3 length is 14 residues. Germline CDR1 and CDR2: GTSNPN and SVGIG (reference sequence). Trimming removed 4 bases at V and 0 bases at J, with 10 bases between. The CDR3 reads CAWITGNSGNTIYF. The CDR3 nucleotides are TGTGCCTGGATTACAGGGAACTCTGGAAACACCATATATTTT.

The chain employs TRBV11-3 and TRBJ2-1; 9 bases align to TRBD1. The CDR3 runs 15 residues. Germline V CDR1 and CDR2: SGHNT, YENEEA. V gave up 1 base and J gave up 3 bases; unmatched junction bases: 1. The DNA of the CDR3 is TGTGCCAGCAGCTTAGGGGACAGGGTCTACAATGAGCAGTTCTTC. As protein: CASSLGDRVYNEQFF.

This chain links TRBV5-4 with TRBJ2-1; 9 bases map to TRBD2. J gave up 2 bases and V 5 bases, and 2 bases lay outside the gene matches. CDR1 SGHNT and CDR2 YYREEE come from the germline V gene (reference sequence). The CDR3 sequence is 14 residues long. CDR3 nucleotides: TGTGCCAGCAGAGGCGGGGGGGCCTACAATGAGCAGTTCTTC. Protein: CASRGGGAYNEQFF.

The chain links TRBV9 to TRBJ2-2; unclear D gene. This CDR3 spans 15 amino acids. Trimming removed 0 bases from V and 1 base from J, with 7 bases in between. Looked up from germline, CDR1 is SGDLS and CDR2 is YYNGEE. The CDR3 protein is CASSVGLGNTGELFF. CDR3 coding DNA: TGTGCCAGCAGCGTAGGTCTAGGGAACACCGGGGAGCTGTTTTTT.

This clone is hyperexpanded. The rearrangement joins TRBV29-1 to TRBJ2-1, with TRBD1 as a possible D gene (5 bases). The CDR3 is made up of 14 amino acids. The V end lost 2 bases, the J end lost 6 bases, and 14 bases lay between the germline ends. Germline V lookup: CDR1 SQVTM, CDR2 ANQGSEA. CDR3 sequence (DNA): TGCAGCGTTGAACAGGGTAGCACCCGCAATGAGCAGTTCTTC. Translation gives CSVEQGSTRNEQFF.

J is TRBJ1-2 and V is TRBV28; 7 bases align to TRBD1. The junction had 10 bases not matched to a gene; V was cut back by 6 bases and J by 6 bases. The CDR3 sequence is 14 residues long. Germline CDR1 MDHEN, CDR2 SYDVKM. CDR3 region: CASRSTGPAHGYTF. CDR3 bases: TGTGCCAGCAGATCGACAGGGCCAGCCCATGGCTACACCTTC.

The chain has TRBV6-5 and TRBJ1-1, with no clear D. V gave up 8 bases and J gave up 1 base, with 11 bases separating them. CDR1 MNHEY and CDR2 SVGAGI come from the germline V gene. The CDR3 contains 13 residues. CDR3 sequence reads: CASYRRENTEAFF. The CDR3 DNA reads TGTGCCAGCTACCGGCGGGAGAACACTGAAGCTTTCTTT.

This clone was seen more than once but under ten times. The chain is built from TRBV11-3 and TRBJ2-5; 8 bases are a match to TRBD2. Trimming at V came to 3 bases and at J to 5 bases, leaving 8 bases not matched to a gene. CDR3 length: 15 residues. Germline values: CDR1 SGHNT, CDR2 YENEEA. The CDR3 protein is CASSFTGGAGETQYF. The CDR3 DNA reads TGTGCCAGCAGCTTCACCGGGGGGGCCGGGGAGACCCAGTACTTC.

The rearrangement links TRBV11-3 to TRBJ2-1, with TRBD2 matching 7 bases. The V gene end was trimmed by 6 bases and the J gene end by 7 bases; junction bases not matched to a gene: 6. This CDR3 spans 13 amino acids. Germline CDR1 is SGHNT and CDR2 is YENEEA. Written as DNA, the CDR3 is TGTGCCAGCAGTAAGGGACTACAGAATGAGCAGTTCTTC. Amino acid sequence: CASSKGLQNEQFF. Based on the CDR3 plus reference TRBV11-3 and TRBJ2-1, the full variable domain is EAGVVQSPRYKIIEKKQPVAFWCNPISGHNTLYWYLQNLGQGPELLIRYENEEAVDDSQLPKDRFSAERLKGVDSTLKIQPAELGDSAVYLCASSKGLQNEQFFGPGTRLTVL.

This chain links TRBV20-1 with TRBJ2-5; possibly TRBD2 for D (6 bases). CDR1 DFQATT and CDR2 SNEGSKA come from the germline V gene (reference sequence). V was pared by 3 bases and J by 4 bases, with 15 bases between. The CDR3 covers 14 residues. The CDR3 reads CSASRGGMVETQYF. As DNA, the CDR3 is TGCAGTGCTAGTCGGGGAGGAATGGTAGAGACCCAGTACTTC.

In its sample, this clone was seen a few times. The chain combines TRBV9 with TRBJ1-2; D call uncertain. Trimming pared 0 bases from V and 9 bases from J, leaving 12 bases between. This CDR3 is built from 13 residues. The germline CDR1 and CDR2 sequences are SGDLS and YYNGEE. The CDR3 protein is CASSVDLGGSYTF. CDR3 sequence (DNA): TGTGCCAGCAGCGTAGATTTGGGAGGGAGCTACACCTTC.

The chain couples TRBV10-3 to TRBJ1-2; D ambiguous. V lost 0 bases to trimming and J lost 8 bases, with 13 bases between them. Looked up from germline, CDR1 is ENHRY and CDR2 is SYGVKD. The CDR3 spans 14 residues. CDR3 coding DNA: TGTGCCATCAGTGAGTCTGGGCCTCCTATGGGCTACACCTTC. Translated, it gives CAISESGPPMGYTF.

The rearrangement uses TRBV11-2 and TRBJ2-2; 7 bases are a match to TRBD2. Trimming cost V 5 bases and J 5 bases; bases outside gene matches: 14. The CDR3 sequence is 17 residues long. The germline CDR1 and CDR2 sequences are SGHAT and FQNNGV. The CDR3 loop is CASSPGRWEKRTGELFF. For the CDR3, the DNA is TGTGCCAGCAGCCCCGGGAGGTGGGAGAAACGAACCGGGGAGCTGTTTTTT.

The rearrangement joins TRBV28 to TRBJ2-2, with 8 bases fitting TRBD2. V shed 1 base, J shed 1 base, and the junction held 2 bases outside the gene matches. CDR3 length: 16 amino acids. Germline V lookup: CDR1 MDHEN, CDR2 SYDVKM. CDR3 sequence (DNA): TGTGCCAGCAGTTTATTTACTAGCGGGAACACCGGGGAGCTGTTTTTT. Its translation: CASSLFTSGNTGELFF.

The chain employs TRBV19 and TRBJ2-7, with TRBD2 matching over 8 bases. The CDR3 has 14 amino acids. The germline CDR1 and CDR2 sequences are LNHDA and SQIVND (reference sequence). After removal of 6 bases from V and 2 bases from J, the junction contained 6 bases not matched to a gene. The CDR3 sequence: CASRVTSVTYEQYF. Written as DNA, the CDR3 is TGTGCCAGTAGGGTGACTAGCGTAACCTACGAGCAGTACTTC.